The source of this TCR beta chain is a study of beta chain features in type 1 diabetes. Isolated RNA was reverse transcribed in full, so expressed TCRB transcripts were sequenced. There were around 3.5 million reads on average in the naive, central memory and regulatory T cell samples. Libraries were prepared by immunoSEQ multiplex PCR; TCRdb keeps only in-frame clonotypes and omits some of them. In the table there are about 160,000 clones, 7.5% to 9.5% of which are singletons. The J segment lost 9 bases and the V segment lost 5 bases, leaving 10 bases of the junction unmatched. This CDR3 contains 14 residues. Germline V lookup: CDR1 LNHDA, CDR2 SQIVND (reference sequence). Only a few counts were recorded for this clone.

The sample taken for sequencing was central memory CD4+ T cells from blood. The V and J genes are TRBV19 and TRBJ2-4; 7 bases are a match to TRBD1. The sequence derives from a woman between 18 and 29 years old in good health. Here the CDR3 reads CASSGQGDVRIQYF. CDR3 nucleotides: TGTGCCAGTAGTGGCCAGGGGGACGTCCGCATTCAGTACTTC.